The sequence of this T cell receptor beta chain was determined in a study of blood T cells in healthy people across ages. From germline, CDR1 is MNHNS and CDR2 SASEGT. With 5 bases clipped from V and 3 bases from J, the junction kept 13 bases outside the gene matches. The CDR3 is 16 residues long. Combining a sample-barcoded 5' primer with a J-beta primer mix, a second PCR ran for roughly 6 to 12 cycles. Via MiXCR, TCRdb re-called the 5' RACE reads, giving one row per CDR3 protein. The data show about 1.6 million distinct CDR3 sequences, 30% to 35% seen once. The table lists this clonotype with many counts. The antigen remains unidentified. Whole-study findings and limits: Age advanced and TCR beta diversity per million T cells fell, roughly linearly. Using unsorted PBMCs precluded a conclusive naive versus antigen-experienced comparison. Not knowing donor CMV status may have confounded expanded clonotype changes.

The specimen was blood. This receptor was obtained from a woman aged 25 to 39 in good health. The V and J genes are TRBV6-1 and TRBJ2-7; 7 bases are shared with TRBD2. CDR3 in DNA: TGTGCCAGCAGTTCGATCTCCGGGACTACGCTCTACGAGCAGTACTTC. Encoded protein: CASSSISGTTLYEQYF.